These 29 T cell receptor beta chains originate from one sample sequenced in a study of human T cells and chemical hapten exposure. TCRdb reprocessed the RACE reads with MiXCR, giving one entry per CDR3 protein. The sample carries roughly 200,000 distinct CDR3 sequences, 20% to 25% recorded once. Time point denoted: patch test 1, 2 weeks after DPC sensitization. The treatment here: therapeutic diphenylcyclopropenone sensitization with weekly scalp DPC. The sequenced sample was whole blood, obtained in connection with sensitization to the hapten diphenylcyclopropenone (DPC). These receptors were obtained from a woman in her fifties or sixties with alopecia areata. Some clones in this sample may be carry-over from other donors' samples.

This clonotype was detected only a few times. This chain connects TRBV29-1 to TRBJ2-5; tentatively, D is TRBD2 (5 bases). Trimming left V 7 bases short and J 5 bases short, with 11 bases between. From germline, CDR1 is SQVTM and CDR2 ANQGSEA. The CDR3 consists of 11 residues. The CDR3 DNA is TGCAGCGCTCACACGGGGGAGACCCAGTACTTC. Amino acids: CSAHTGETQYF.

The CDR3 is CASSPKHGNSNQPQHF. CDR3 in DNA: TGTGCCAGCTCACCGAAACACGGTAATAGCAATCAGCCCCAGCATTTT. The chain uses TRBV18 and TRBJ1-5; no clear D gene. The germline V gene encodes CDR1 KGHSH and CDR2 LQKENI. Trimming took 3 bases from V and 0 from J, leaving 12 bases between them. CDR3 length: 16 amino acids.

The table lists this clonotype with a few counts. J is TRBJ2-3 and V is TRBV7-8; 8 bases align to TRBD1. The V segment lost 5 bases and the J segment 0 bases; nucleotides outside the gene matches: 10. The CDR3 extends over 17 amino acids. The germline V gene encodes CDR1 SGHVS and CDR2 FQNEAQ. The CDR3: CASSQIQGAASTDTQYF. DNA of the CDR3: TGTGCCAGCAGCCAAATTCAGGGGGCTGCTAGCACAGATACGCAGTATTTT.

This clonotype was recorded a few times. V and J are TRBV27 and TRBJ1-5, with D maybe TRBD1 (5 bases). CDR1 is MNHEY and CDR2 is SMNVEV in the germline V gene (reference sequence). The CDR3 runs 13 residues. V lost 3 bases and J lost 6, with 9 bases in between. The CDR3 bases are TGTGCCAGCAGTTTCACCCAGGGTCAGCCCCAGCATTTT. Amino acids: CASSFTQGQPQHF.

This clonotype has more than one count but fewer than ten. This chain links TRBV5-1 with TRBJ1-5; D is undetermined. Germline CDR1 and CDR2: SGHRS and YFSETQ. CDR3 length: 15 residues. Trimming shortened V by 0 bases and J by 0 bases, and 7 bases separated the two germline ends. CDR3: CASSLAGVSNQPQHF. CDR3 in DNA: TGCGCCAGCAGCTTGGCCGGGGTTAGCAATCAGCCCCAGCATTTT.

The genes are TRBV5-1 and TRBJ1-5; D might be TRBD1 (5 bases). This CDR3 comprises 14 residues. Germline V CDR1 and CDR2: SGHRS, YFSETQ. V was clipped by 0 bases and J by 5 bases, with 9 bases between them. The DNA for the CDR3 is TGCGCCAGCAGCTTGGAGGGAGGGGATCAGCCCCAGCATTTT. The encoded protein is CASSLEGGDQPQHF.

The rearrangement joins TRBV15 to TRBJ2-3, with D tentatively TRBD1 (6 bases). Trimming shortened V by 8 bases and J by 4 bases, and 19 bases separated the two germline ends. The germline gives CDR1 LNHNV, CDR2 YYDKDF (reference sequence). This CDR3 is 15 amino acids long. CDR3 bases: TGTGCCACCCTGTCGAACAGGGAAAAGGCAGATACGCAGTATTTT. Translated, it gives CATLSNREKADTQYF.

The chain links TRBV24-1 to TRBJ1-5; 7 nucleotides line up with TRBD1. Germline V gene lookup returns CDR1 KGHDR and CDR2 SFDVKD. This CDR3 is 17 amino acids long. V dropped 9 bases and J dropped 5; count of bases not matched to a gene: 18. CDR3 DNA sequence: TGTGCCACCCTTCTCCAGACGGCCAAGACAGGGTATCAGCCCCAGCATTTT. Protein sequence: CATLLQTAKTGYQPQHF.

The gene calls are TRBV7-9 and TRBJ2-1, with a weak D call TRBD2 (6 bases). V shed 7 bases and J shed 8 bases, with 21 bases lying between them. The CDR3 is 15 residues long. CDR1 and CDR2 (germline): SEHNR, FQNEAQ (reference sequence). CDR3 nucleotides: TGTGCCAGCATACAAGCGGGCTCAGCTAGGGATGAGCAGTTCTTC. Amino acid sequence: CASIQAGSARDEQFF.

The rearrangement joins TRBV29-1 to TRBJ1-1, with 7 bases identical to TRBD1. J lost 5 bases, V lost 5 bases, and 11 bases had no gene match. This CDR3 has 14 amino acids. From germline, CDR1 is SQVTM and CDR2 ANQGSEA. The CDR3 nucleotides read TGCAGCGTTAGGCCCACAGGGGCCCCAACTGAAGCTTTCTTT. It specifies CSVRPTGAPTEAFF.

This clonotype has more than one count but fewer than ten. The CDR3 here is CSVSRTSGRSDTQYF. The CDR3 coding sequence is TGCAGCGTGTCCAGGACTAGCGGGAGGTCAGATACGCAGTATTTT. V gene TRBV29-1 combines with J gene TRBJ2-3; the match to TRBD2 covers 14 bases. V dropped 6 bases and J dropped 4; count of bases not matched to a gene: 6. The CDR3 contains 15 residues. Per germline, CDR1 SQVTM and CDR2 ANQGSEA.

The genes are TRBV20-1 and TRBJ2-2; the match to TRBD2 covers 14 bases. The V and J ends lost 0 bases and 3 bases, in that order; junction bases with no gene match: 6. The CDR3 is made up of 18 amino acids. Germline loops: CDR1 DFQATT, CDR2 SNEGSKA (reference sequence). The CDR3 DNA reads as TGCAGTGCTAGAGATCGAAGGGGACTAGCGGGAGACACCGGGGAGCTGTTTTTT. This sequence encodes CSARDRRGLAGDTGELFF.

CDR3 DNA: TGTGCCAGCAGCACCTTGGGCCGCGGGAGGCCCTCCTATACGCAGTATTTT. Amino acids: CASSTLGRGRPSYTQYF. The chain uses TRBV12-3 or TRBV12-4 and TRBJ2-3, with 8 bases aligning to TRBD2. Trimming removed 6 bases from V and 7 bases from J; junction bases left unmatched: 18. The CDR3 sequence is 17 residues long.

The chain carries TRBV13 and TRBJ1-1, with D uncertain. This CDR3 has 12 amino acids. The germline V gene encodes CDR1 PRHDT and CDR2 FYEKMQ (reference sequence). Trimming left V 9 bases short and J 1 base short, with 9 bases between. CDR3 sequence reads: CASRWTNTEAFF. The CDR3 DNA reads TGTGCCAGTCGATGGACGAACACTGAAGCTTTCTTT. Supplemented by reference TRBV13 and TRBJ1-1, the full variable domain reads AAGVIQSPRHLIKEKRETATLKCYPIPRHDTVYWYQQGPGQDPQFLISFYEKMQSDKGSIPDRFSAQQFSDYHSELNMSSLELGDSALYFCASRWTNTEAFFGQGTRLTVV.

The chain combines TRBV6-5 with TRBJ1-6, with a possible D match to TRBD1 (6 bases). The CDR3 is made up of 13 amino acids. V was trimmed by 6 bases and J by 8 bases, leaving 11 bases between them. Germline V gives CDR1 MNHEY, CDR2 SVGAGI. The CDR3 reads CASSRDTHSPLHF. The DNA for the CDR3 is TGTGCCAGCAGCCGGGACACTCATTCACCCCTCCACTTT.

V gene TRBV6-5 combines with J gene TRBJ2-1; D remains ambiguous. The CDR3 is made up of 12 amino acids. Germline V CDR1 and CDR2: MNHEY, SVGAGI. With 3 bases removed from V and 9 bases from J, the gap between germline ends came to 9 bases. Here the CDR3 DNA reads TGTGCCAGCAGTTATCCTTGGGGTGAGCAGTTCTTC. Protein product: CASSYPWGEQFF.

The chain combines TRBV2 with TRBJ2-7; 9 bases map to TRBD2. The ends lost 2 bases at V and 4 bases at J; junction bases unmatched: 3. The germline V gene has CDR1 SNHLY and CDR2 FYNNEI. This CDR3 has 14 amino acids. As DNA, the CDR3 is TGTGCCAGCAGTGAACGAGCGGGGGGTTACGAGCAGTACTTC. Protein: CASSERAGGYEQYF.

CDR3 sequence: CSARIAGASRGTQYF. The CDR3 DNA is TGCAGTGCTAGAATAGCGGGAGCGTCCCGGGGGACCCAGTACTTC. The rearrangement joins TRBV20-1 to TRBJ2-5, with 9 bases fitting TRBD2. CDR1 is DFQATT, CDR2 SNEGSKA, per germline (reference sequence). Losses at the gene ends were 2 bases for V and 7 bases for J; bases not matched to a gene: 11. The CDR3 extends over 15 amino acids.

V usage is TRBV5-1 and J usage is TRBJ2-2; 7 bases fit TRBD1. Trimming took 4 bases from V and 0 from J; bases not matched to a gene: 9. The CDR3 consists of 17 residues. Germline CDR1 SGHRS, CDR2 YFSETQ. CDR3 DNA: TGCGCCAGCAGCCACAATCCCGACAGGGCGAACACCGGGGAGCTGTTTTTT. This gives the protein CASSHNPDRANTGELFF.

This rearrangement joins TRBV5-1 to TRBJ1-1; maybe TRBD1 (5 bases). Trimming pared 4 bases from V and 8 bases from J, leaving 18 bases between. The CDR3 contains 14 residues. Looked up from germline, CDR1 is SGHRS and CDR2 is YFSETQ. The CDR3 nucleotides are TGCGCCAGCAGCCCCGGAGGAGGGGAAAGAGAAGCTTTCTTT. It codes for CASSPGGGEREAFF.

This clonotype was observed many times. This chain uses TRBV20-1 with TRBJ1-1; D is possibly TRBD1 (5 bases). The CDR3 is made up of 13 amino acids. V shed 0 bases and J shed 1 base, with 6 bases lying between them. CDR1 is DFQATT, CDR2 SNEGSKA, per germline (reference sequence). The chain's CDR3 is CSARDGGNTEAFF. CDR3 coding DNA: TGCAGTGCTAGAGATGGGGGGAACACTGAAGCTTTCTTT.

This chain joins TRBV25-1 and TRBJ2-1, with 9 nucleotides matching TRBD1. Germline loops: CDR1 MGHDK, CDR2 SYGVNS. The trim removed 4 bases at V and 7 bases at J, leaving 8 bases unmatched. The CDR3 spans 15 residues. The CDR3 nucleotides are TGTGCCAGCAGTGCGGGGACAGGGCGACGGAATGAGCAGTTCTTC. Encoded protein: CASSAGTGRRNEQFF.

The V gene is TRBV11-2, the J gene TRBJ2-2; TRBD2 matches 7 bases. This CDR3 comprises 16 residues. Germline assignment: CDR1 SGHAT and CDR2 FQNNGV. The trim removed 5 bases at V and 4 bases at J, leaving 10 bases unmatched. The CDR3 protein is CASSGPGLWSTGELFF. The CDR3 nucleotides are TGTGCCAGCAGCGGGCCGGGACTATGGTCCACCGGGGAGCTGTTTTTT.

The CDR3: CASSGAGGSGELFF. In DNA form, the CDR3 reads TGTGCCAGCAGTGGAGCGGGAGGGTCCGGGGAGCTGTTTTTT. This sequence joins TRBV25-1 and TRBJ2-2, with TRBD2 identical over 10 bases. CDR1 is MGHDK, CDR2 SYGVNS, per germline. V trimming: 4 bases; J trimming: 6 bases; junction bases outside the gene matches: 2. The CDR3 has 14 residues.

The CDR3, as DNA: TGTGCCAGCAGCCAAGAATATTCAGAGGGGGAGCTGTTTTTT. It yields the protein CASSQEYSEGELFF. The chain has TRBV4-2 and TRBJ2-2; D unresolved. From germline, CDR1 is LGHNA and CDR2 YNFKEQ. The V gene lost 0 bases and the J gene lost 8 bases, with 10 bases spanning the gap. The CDR3 length is 14 residues.

This clonotype was recorded a few times. The chain couples TRBV12-3 or TRBV12-4 to TRBJ1-1, with a possible D match to TRBD1 (5 bases). The CDR3 extends over 13 amino acids. V dropped 5 bases and J dropped 4 bases, with 11 bases sitting between them. CDR3 protein: CASSPGTATEAFF. The CDR3 DNA follows: TGTGCCAGCAGTCCTGGGACGGCCACTGAAGCTTTCTTT.

This clonotype appeared many times. V gene TRBV6-5 combines with J gene TRBJ2-3; no clear D. The V and J ends lost 6 bases and 6 bases respectively, with 7 bases between them. Germline CDR1 reads MNHEY; CDR2 reads SVGAGI. The CDR3 is 11 residues long. The CDR3 here is CASRASDTQYF. The CDR3 nucleotides are TGTGCCAGCAGGGCCTCGGATACGCAGTATTTT.

The chain joins TRBV29-1 to TRBJ2-7; 10 bases align to TRBD2. The V gene end was trimmed by 5 bases and the J gene end by 4 bases; junction bases not matched to a gene: 5. CDR3 length: 13 residues. Germline V gene lookup returns CDR1 SQVTM and CDR2 ANQGSEA. CDR3 residues: CSVLTSGQYEQYF. DNA of the CDR3: TGCAGCGTTCTGACTAGCGGGCAATACGAGCAGTACTTC.

CDR3 sequence reads: CSARGGSTSPLHF. The CDR3 DNA sequence: TGCAGTGCTAGAGGGGGCTCCACTTCACCCCTCCACTTT. J is TRBJ1-6 and V is TRBV20-1; tentatively, D is TRBD1 (5 bases). CDR3 length: 13 residues. Germline V gene data show CDR1 as DFQATT and CDR2 as SNEGSKA (reference sequence). Trimming removed 1 base at V and 9 bases at J, with 10 bases between.